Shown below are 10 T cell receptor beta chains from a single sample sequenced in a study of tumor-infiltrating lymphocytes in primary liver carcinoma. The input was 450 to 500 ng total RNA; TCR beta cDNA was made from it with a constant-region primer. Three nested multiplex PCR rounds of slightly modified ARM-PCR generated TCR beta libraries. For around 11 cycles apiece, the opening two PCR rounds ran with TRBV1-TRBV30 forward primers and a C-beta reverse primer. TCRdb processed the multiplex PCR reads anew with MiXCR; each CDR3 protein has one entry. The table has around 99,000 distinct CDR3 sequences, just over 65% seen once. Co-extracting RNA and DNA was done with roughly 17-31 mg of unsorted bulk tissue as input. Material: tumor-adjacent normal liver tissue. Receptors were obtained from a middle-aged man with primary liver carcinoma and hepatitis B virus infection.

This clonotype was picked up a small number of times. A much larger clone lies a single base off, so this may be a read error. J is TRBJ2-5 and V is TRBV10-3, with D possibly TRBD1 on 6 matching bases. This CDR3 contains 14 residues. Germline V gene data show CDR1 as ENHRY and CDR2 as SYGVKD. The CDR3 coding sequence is TGTGCCGTCAGGCCAGGGGAAGGCGGGGAGACCCAGTACTTC. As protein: CAVRPGEGGETQYF.

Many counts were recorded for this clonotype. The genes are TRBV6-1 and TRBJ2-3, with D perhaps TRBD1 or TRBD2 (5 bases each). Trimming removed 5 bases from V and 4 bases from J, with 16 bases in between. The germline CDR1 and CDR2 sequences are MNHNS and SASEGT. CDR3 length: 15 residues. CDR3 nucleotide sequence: TGTGCCAGCAGTTTCCGGGGCCCGAGCGCAGATACGCAGTATTTT. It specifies CASSFRGPSADTQYF.

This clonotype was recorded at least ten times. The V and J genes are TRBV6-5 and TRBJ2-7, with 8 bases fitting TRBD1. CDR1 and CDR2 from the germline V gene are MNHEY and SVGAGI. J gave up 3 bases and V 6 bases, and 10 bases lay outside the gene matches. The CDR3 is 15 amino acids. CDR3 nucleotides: TGTGCCAGCAGGCCCGCACGGGACAGGCACTACGAGCAGTACTTC. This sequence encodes CASRPARDRHYEQYF.

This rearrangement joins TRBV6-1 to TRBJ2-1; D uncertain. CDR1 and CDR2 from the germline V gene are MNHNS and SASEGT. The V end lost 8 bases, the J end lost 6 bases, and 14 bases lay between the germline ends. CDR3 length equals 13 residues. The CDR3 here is CASGYRNLNEQFF. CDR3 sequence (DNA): TGTGCCAGCGGATACCGGAACCTCAATGAGCAGTTCTTC.

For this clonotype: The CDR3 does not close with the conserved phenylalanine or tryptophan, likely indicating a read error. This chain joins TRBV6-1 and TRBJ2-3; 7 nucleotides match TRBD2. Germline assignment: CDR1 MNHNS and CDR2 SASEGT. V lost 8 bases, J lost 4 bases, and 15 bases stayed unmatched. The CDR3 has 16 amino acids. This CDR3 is CASGQLAGLTSDTQYI. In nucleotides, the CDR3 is TGTGCCAGCGGTCAATTAGCGGGTTTAACCTCAGATACGCAGTATATT.

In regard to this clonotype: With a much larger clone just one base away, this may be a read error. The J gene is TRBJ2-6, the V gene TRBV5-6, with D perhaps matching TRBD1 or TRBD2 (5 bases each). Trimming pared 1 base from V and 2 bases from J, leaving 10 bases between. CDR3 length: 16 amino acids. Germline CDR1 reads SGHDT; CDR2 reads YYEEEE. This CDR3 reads CASSLFGAAGANVLTF. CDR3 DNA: TGTGCCAGCAGCTTGTTCGGGGCCGCTGGGGCCAACGTCCTGACTTTC.

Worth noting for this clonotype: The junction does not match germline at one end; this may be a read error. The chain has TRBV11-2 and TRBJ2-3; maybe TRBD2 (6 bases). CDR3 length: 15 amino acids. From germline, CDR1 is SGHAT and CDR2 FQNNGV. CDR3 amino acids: CASSLGGASADTQYF. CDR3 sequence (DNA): TGTGCCAGCAGTTTAGGCGGGGCAAGCGCAGATACGCAGTATTTT.

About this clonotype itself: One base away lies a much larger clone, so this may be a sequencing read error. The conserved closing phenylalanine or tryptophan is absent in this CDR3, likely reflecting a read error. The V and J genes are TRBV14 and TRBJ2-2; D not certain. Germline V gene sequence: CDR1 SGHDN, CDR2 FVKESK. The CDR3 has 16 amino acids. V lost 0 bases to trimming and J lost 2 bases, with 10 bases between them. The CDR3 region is CASSQERAKNTGELFS. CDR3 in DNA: TGTGCCAGCAGCCAAGAAAGGGCCAAAAACACCGGGGAGCTGTTTTCT.

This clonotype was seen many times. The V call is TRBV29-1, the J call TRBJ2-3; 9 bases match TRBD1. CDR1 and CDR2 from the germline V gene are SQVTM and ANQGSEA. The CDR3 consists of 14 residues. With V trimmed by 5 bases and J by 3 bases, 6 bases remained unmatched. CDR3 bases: TGCAGCGTTAAACACGGACAGGGGACAGATACGCAGTATTTT. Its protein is CSVKHGQGTDTQYF.

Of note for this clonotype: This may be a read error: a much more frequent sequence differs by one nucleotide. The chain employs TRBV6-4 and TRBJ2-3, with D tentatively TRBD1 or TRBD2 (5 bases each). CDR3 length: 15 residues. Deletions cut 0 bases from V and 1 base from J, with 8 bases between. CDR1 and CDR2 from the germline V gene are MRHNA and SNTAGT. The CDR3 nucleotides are TGTGCCAGCAGTGACTCGAGAGGGGGCACAGATACGCAGTATTTT. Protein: CASSDSRGGTDTQYF.